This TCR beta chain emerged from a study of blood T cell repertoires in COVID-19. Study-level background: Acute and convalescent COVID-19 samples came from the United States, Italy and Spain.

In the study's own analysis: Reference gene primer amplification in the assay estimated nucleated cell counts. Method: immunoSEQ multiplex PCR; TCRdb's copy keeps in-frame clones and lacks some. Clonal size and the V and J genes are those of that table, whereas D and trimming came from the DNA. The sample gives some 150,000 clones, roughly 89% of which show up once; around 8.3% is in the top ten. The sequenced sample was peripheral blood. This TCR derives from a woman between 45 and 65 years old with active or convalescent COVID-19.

Here the CDR3 reads CASSILHWTSGRGAKNIQYF. DNA for the CDR3: TGTGCCAGTAGTATTCTACATTGGACTAGCGGGAGGGGGGCCAAAAACATTCAGTACTTC. This chain uses TRBV19 with TRBJ2-4, with 15 bases matching TRBD2. Germline lookup yields CDR1 LNHDA and CDR2 SQIVND (reference sequence). The J segment lost 1 base and the V segment lost 3 bases, leaving 10 bases of the junction unmatched. The CDR3 is 20 residues long.